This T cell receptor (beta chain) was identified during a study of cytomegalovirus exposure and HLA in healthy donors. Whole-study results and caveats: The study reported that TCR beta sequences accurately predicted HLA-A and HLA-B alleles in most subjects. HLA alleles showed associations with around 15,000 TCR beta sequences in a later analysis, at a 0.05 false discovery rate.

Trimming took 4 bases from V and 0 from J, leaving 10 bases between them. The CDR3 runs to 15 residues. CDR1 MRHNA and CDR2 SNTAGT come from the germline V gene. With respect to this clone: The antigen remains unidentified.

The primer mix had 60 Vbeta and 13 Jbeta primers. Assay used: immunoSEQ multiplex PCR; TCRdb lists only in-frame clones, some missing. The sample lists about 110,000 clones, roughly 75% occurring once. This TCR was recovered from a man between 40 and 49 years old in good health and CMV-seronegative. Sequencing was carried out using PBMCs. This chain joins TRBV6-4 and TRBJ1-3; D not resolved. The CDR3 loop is CASSANHFSGNTIYF. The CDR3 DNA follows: TGTGCCAGCAGTGCCAACCACTTCTCTGGAAACACCATATATTTT.